The source of this T cell receptor beta chain is a study of Graves' ophthalmopathy and Graves' hyperthyroidism. About the research overall: The study drew peripheral blood at initial diagnosis, before any treatment.

Scientists amplified the TCR beta CDR3 regions from RNA transcripts. First-round RT-PCR with HTBI primers preceded a second-round multiplex PCR. TCRdb reprocessed the multiplex PCR reads via MiXCR and lists one record per CDR3 protein. The table shows hundreds of thousands of distinct CDR3 sequences, with about 20% occurring only once. The CDR3 has 13 amino acids. Germline CDR1 WNHNN, CDR2 SYGVQD (reference sequence). The germline V and J ends were trimmed by 6 bases and 2 bases, with 11 bases remaining between them. This clonotype occurred many times. This clonotype originated in a woman between 18 and 29 years old with stable Graves' hyperthyroidism. Some clones in this sample may be carry-over from other donors' samples. V usage is TRBV10-1 and J usage is TRBJ2-7; TRBD1 might be the D (5 bases). The sequenced sample consisted of peripheral blood. CDR3 amino acids: CASSDDRAYEQYF. DNA for the CDR3: TGCGCCAGCAGCGACGACAGAGCCTACGAGCAGTACTTC.